The source of this T cell receptor beta chain is a study of human T cells and chemical hapten exposure. Individual cDNA molecules each carried unique molecular identifiers attached by the library. TCRdb analysed the RACE reads with MiXCR anew, one entry per CDR3 protein. The sample holds over 65,000 distinct CDR3 sequences, about 10% seen once. Trimming pared 6 bases from V and 3 bases from J, leaving 15 bases between. The V gene's germline CDR1 is DFQATT and CDR2 SNEGSKA (reference sequence). The CDR3 covers 15 residues. Comments on this clonotype: Its antigen is still unknown.

Time point of the sample: patch test 1, 2 weeks after DPC sensitization. Regarding treatment: therapeutic diphenylcyclopropenone sensitization with weekly scalp DPC. Staff drew blood before applying each patch test. General study results and limits: PT1 expanded TCR counts and patch test score were linked, and their correlation was positive.

The TCR comes from a woman aged 50 to 60 with alopecia areata. Some clones in this sample may be carry-over from other donors' samples. Sequencing used whole blood, obtained in connection with sensitization to the hapten diphenylcyclopropenone (DPC). The chain has TRBV20-1 and TRBJ1-6; no firm D call. The CDR3 spells CSAAAITGYNSPLHF. CDR3 sequence (DNA): TGCAGTGCGGCGGCAATCACGGGCTATAATTCACCCCTCCACTTT.